The 21 T cell receptor beta chains presented below share a single source sample, sequenced in a study of blood T cell repertoires in COVID-19. The repertoire was sequenced with immunoSEQ multiplex PCR; TCRdb's copy has only in-frame clones and lacks some. This repertoire shows some 46,000 clones, 85% found once; its top ten account for 6.5%. The sequenced material came from peripheral blood. The source of these receptors is a man between 60 and 75 years old with acute or convalescent COVID-19.

Comment on this clone: This may be a read error, as it is one base from a much larger clone. The same CDR3 can be traced to other DNA sequences in this sample. The chain carries TRBV6-5 and TRBJ1-1, with D possibly TRBD1 on 6 matching bases. Trimming removed 0 bases from V and 1 base from J, with 9 bases in between. Per the germline V gene, CDR1 is MNHEY and CDR2 is SVGAGI. This CDR3 spans 15 amino acids. The CDR3 spells CASSYSGRGNTEAFF. The DNA of the CDR3 is TGTGCCAGCAGTTACTCTGGCAGGGGGAACACTGAAGCTTTCTTT.

This chain links TRBV6-1 with TRBJ1-2; D is unresolved. Trimming removed 2 bases at V and 6 bases at J, with 7 bases between. This CDR3 region has 12 residues. The germline gives CDR1 MNHNS, CDR2 SASEGT. CDR3 residues: CASSEYRHGYTF. CDR3 DNA sequence: TGTGCCAGCAGTGAATACAGACATGGCTACACCTTC.

The CDR3 coding sequence is TGTGCCAGCAGCTCCGGGACAGGGGAGCGTTGGGGCACCGGGGAGCTGTTTTTT. As protein: CASSSGTGERWGTGELFF. The V gene is TRBV5-6, the J gene TRBJ2-2, with 10 bases aligning to TRBD1. Trimming took 3 bases from V and 4 from J; bases not matched to a gene: 12. The CDR3 totals 18 residues. From germline, CDR1 is SGHDT and CDR2 YYEEEE.

The chain uses TRBV10-1 and TRBJ1-4, with 10 bases fitting TRBD1. V trimming: 8 bases; J trimming: 6 bases; junction bases outside the gene matches: 15. The CDR3 runs 17 residues. Looked up from germline, CDR1 is WNHNN and CDR2 is SYGVQD (reference sequence). The CDR3 coding sequence is TGCGCCAGCCCAACCTCATGGAGACAGGGGGCTGATGAAAAACTGTTTTTT. Protein sequence: CASPTSWRQGADEKLFF.

A remark on this clone: A read error may account for a junction end that differs from germline. The genes are TRBV3-1 (or the pseudogene TRBV3-2) and TRBJ2-3; the D gene is possibly TRBD2 (5 bases). CDR1 is LGHDT and CDR2 is YNNKEL in the germline V gene (reference sequence). The CDR3 sequence is 16 residues long. DNA of the CDR3: TGTGCCAGCAGCCTTTGCAACCTAGCTACCGTTCATTCCAGTGATTTT. Protein sequence: CASSLCNLATVHSSDF.

The chain joins TRBV7-2 to TRBJ2-5; TRBD1 agrees at 10 bases. Germline trimming cut 3 bases from V and 8 bases from J; bases unmatched to any gene: 3. Germline V lookup: CDR1 SGHTA, CDR2 FQGNSA. There are 13 residues in the CDR3. The CDR3 region has the DNA TGTGCCAGCAGCTTCCGACAGGGGGCTACCCAGTACTTC. This gives the protein CASSFRQGATQYF.

The chain combines TRBV19 with TRBJ1-5; TRBD1 aligns across 8 bases. CDR1 is LNHDA, CDR2 SQIVND, per germline (reference sequence). V lost 4 bases, J lost 5 bases, and 4 bases stayed unmatched. The CDR3 covers 14 residues. The CDR3: CASSTGQGYQPQHF. CDR3 DNA sequence: TGTGCCAGTAGTACAGGACAGGGATATCAGCCCCAGCATTTT.

The rearrangement joins TRBV3-1 (or the pseudogene TRBV3-2) to TRBJ2-3; D not certain. The V end was cut by 3 bases, the J end by 1 base, with 14 bases between. Germline CDR1 LGHDT, CDR2 YNNKEL (reference sequence). This CDR3 spans 16 amino acids. The chain's CDR3 is CASSQFLGQGTDTQYF. CDR3 bases: TGTGCCAGCAGCCAGTTTCTTGGCCAGGGCACAGATACGCAGTATTTT.

This chain joins TRBV28 and TRBJ1-1, with D perhaps TRBD1 (6 bases). The germline CDR1 and CDR2 sequences are MDHEN and SYDVKM. CDR3 length equals 14 residues. Trimming took off 8 bases at V and 6 bases at J, with 19 bases between the two ends. The CDR3, as DNA: TGTGCCAGCGGCAGGACAGTCCCTAGGTCTGAAGCTTTCTTT. It encodes CASGRTVPRSEAFF.

A word on this clone: Other nucleotide sequences from this sample produce the same CDR3. The rearrangement joins TRBV7-3 to TRBJ2-3, with D possibly being TRBD2 (6 bases). V lost 5 bases to trimming and J lost 0 bases, with 9 bases between them. Germline CDR1 and CDR2: SGHTA and FQGTGA. CDR3 length: 14 residues. CDR3 protein: CASSLGTSTDTQYF. CDR3 DNA: TGTGCCAGCAGCCTCGGGACTAGCACAGATACGCAGTATTTT.

The chain combines TRBV9 with TRBJ2-2; maybe TRBD1 (5 bases). The CDR3 has 16 amino acids. The germline V gene has CDR1 SGDLS and CDR2 YYNGEE. Between the trimmed V and J ends, which lost 3 bases and 3 bases, there was a span of 15 bases. In nucleotides, the CDR3 is TGTGCCAGCAGCGCTTTGGGTGGGGCAGACACCGGGGAGCTGTTTTTT. Amino acid sequence: CASSALGGADTGELFF.

This clone was observed once. The chain couples TRBV5-1 to TRBJ2-5, with 7 nucleotides matching TRBD2. This CDR3 contains 14 residues. Trimming cost V 1 base and J 2 bases; bases outside gene matches: 2. The germline gives CDR1 SGHRS, CDR2 YFSETQ. This chain's CDR3 is CASSLTSAQETQYF. For the CDR3, the DNA is TGCGCCAGCAGCTTGACTAGCGCACAAGAGACCCAGTACTTC.

The chain combines TRBV19 with TRBJ2-7; no clear D gene. Deletions cut 0 bases from V and 2 bases from J, with 8 bases between. Looked up from germline, CDR1 is LNHDA and CDR2 is SQIVND (reference sequence). The CDR3 sequence is 14 residues long. The CDR3 reads CASSIDSVTYEQYF. The CDR3 DNA reads as TGTGCCAGTAGTATAGACTCAGTCACCTACGAGCAGTACTTC. The full variable domain, in which reference TRBV19 and TRBJ2-7 provide the parts outside the CDR3, is DGGITQSPKYLFRKEGQNVTLSCEQNLNHDAMYWYRQDPGQGLRLIYYSQIVNDFQKGDIAEGYSVSREKKESFPLTVTSAQKNPTAFYLCASSIDSVTYEQYFGPGTRLTVT.

As concerns this clone: An end of the junction differs from the germline gene, which may be a read error. The rearrangement uses TRBV5-4 and TRBJ2-7; 7 positions agree with TRBD2. The CDR3 is 13 amino acids. Germline V gene sequence: CDR1 SGHNT, CDR2 YYREEE (reference sequence). CDR3 protein: CASSLGGGPFQDF. CDR3 nucleotides: TGTGCCAGCAGCTTGGGGGGAGGGCCTTTCCAGGACTTC.

This chain uses TRBV30 with TRBJ1-3; 7 bases map to TRBD1. V shed 4 bases and J 2 bases; nucleotides not matched to a gene: 5. Per the germline V gene, CDR1 is GTSNPN and CDR2 is SVGIG (reference sequence). The CDR3 has 14 residues. CDR3 DNA: TGTGCCTGGACCACAGGGGAGACTGGAAACACCATATATTTT. Protein sequence: CAWTTGETGNTIYF. The full variable domain, rest sourced from reference TRBV30 and TRBJ1-3, is SQTIHQWPATLVQPVGSPLSLECTVEGTSNPNLYWYRQAAGRGLQLLFYSVGIGQISSEVPQNLSASRPQDRQFILSSKKLLLSDSGFYLCAWTTGETGNTIYFGEGSWLTVV.

This clone was counted once. This chain joins TRBV5-8 and TRBJ2-2; a weak D match, TRBD1 (5 bases). CDR3 length: 16 residues. CDR1 and CDR2 (germline): SGHTS, YDEGEE. Trimming stripped 1 base from V and 1 base from J, with 11 bases between. CDR3 protein: CASSLRGVLNTGELFF. CDR3 DNA sequence: TGTGCCAGCAGCTTGAGGGGCGTATTGAACACCGGGGAGCTGTTTTTT.

The CDR3 spells CASGRTGSTDTQYF. In nucleotides, the CDR3 is TGCGCCAGCGGGCGGACAGGCAGCACAGATACGCAGTATTTT. This chain links TRBV5-1 with TRBJ2-3; TRBD1 aligns across 7 bases. Germline lookup yields CDR1 SGHRS and CDR2 YFSETQ. The trim removed 7 bases at V and 0 bases at J, leaving 5 bases unmatched. This CDR3 comprises 14 residues.

CDR3 bases: TGCAGTGCTACGAGGGGGAATGGCTACACCTTC. Amino acids: CSATRGNGYTF. The rearrangement joins TRBV20-1 to TRBJ1-2; D is possibly TRBD1 (6 bases). This CDR3 contains 11 residues. The V gene lost 4 bases and the J gene lost 6 bases, with 9 bases spanning the gap. Germline loops: CDR1 DFQATT, CDR2 SNEGSKA (reference sequence).

A single count supports this clone. The chain employs TRBV14 and TRBJ2-3, with a possible D match to TRBD2 (5 bases). The germline V and J ends were trimmed by 4 bases and 0 bases, with 14 bases remaining between them. Germline V gene lookup returns CDR1 SGHDN and CDR2 FVKESK. The CDR3 is made up of 16 amino acids. The CDR3 DNA follows: TGTGCCAGCAGCCCGCGGGCTAGATCAAGCACAGATACGCAGTATTTT. Translated, it gives CASSPRARSSTDTQYF.

This clone has a single count. This sequence joins TRBV6-5 and TRBJ2-7, with TRBD1 matching 8 bases. V lost 4 bases to trimming and J lost 0 bases; unmatched junction nucleotides: 2. The CDR3 spans 14 residues. Germline CDR1 reads MNHEY; CDR2 reads SVGAGI. CDR3 in DNA: TGTGCCAGCAGTTGGACAGGGAGCTCCTACGAGCAGTACTTC. This encodes CASSWTGSSYEQYF.

The CDR3 sequence is CASSIQGYQPQHF. CDR3 bases: TGTGCCAGTAGTATACAGGGCTATCAGCCCCAGCATTTT. V and J are TRBV19 and TRBJ1-5; a weak D match, TRBD1 (5 bases). V was cut by 2 bases and J by 5 bases, with 7 bases left in between. CDR1 and CDR2 from the germline V gene are LNHDA and SQIVND (reference sequence). This CDR3 has 13 amino acids.